The next 10 T cell receptor beta chains were all read from a single sample in a study of blood T cells in healthy people across ages. Combining a sample-barcoded 5' primer with a J-beta primer mix, a second PCR ran for about 7 to 11 cycles. TCRdb reprocessed the 5' RACE reads with MiXCR, giving one entry per CDR3 protein. The sample holds over 1,200,000 distinct CDR3 sequences, roughly 59% seen once. Sequencing input: blood. The receptor source for this set is a man younger than 30 in good health.

The CDR3: CSARDQGGSGYEQYF. The CDR3, as DNA: TGCAGTGCTAGAGATCAGGGAGGGAGTGGCTACGAGCAGTACTTC. The chain uses TRBV20-1 and TRBJ2-7, with 7 bases that match TRBD2. This CDR3 is built from 15 residues. V lost 0 bases to trimming and J lost 3 bases; unmatched junction nucleotides: 8. Germline V gene data show CDR1 as DFQATT and CDR2 as SNEGSKA (reference sequence).

The rearrangement joins TRBV29-1 to TRBJ1-2, with D hard to call. The V end was cut by 4 bases, the J end by 7 bases, with 19 bases between. The CDR3 totals 14 residues. Germline CDR1 SQVTM, CDR2 ANQGSEA. The CDR3 reads CSVVGIASGIGYTF. The CDR3 DNA sequence: TGCAGCGTTGTTGGGATAGCATCGGGAATTGGCTACACCTTC.

The chain recombines TRBV4-1 with TRBJ2-7; D call uncertain. Trimming removed 1 base from V and 4 bases from J, with 8 bases in between. This CDR3 has 13 amino acids. Germline V lookup: CDR1 MGHRA, CDR2 YSYEKL. The CDR3 bases are TGCGCCAGCAGCCAAGTGTACGGTTACGAGCAGTACTTC. The encoded protein is CASSQVYGYEQYF.

This clonotype was observed a handful of times. The chain recombines TRBV2 with TRBJ1-6; no definite D call. The germline CDR1 and CDR2 sequences are SNHLY and FYNNEI. V lost 1 base, J lost 0 bases, and 7 bases lay in between. This CDR3 has 16 amino acids. CDR3 nucleotide sequence: TGTGCCAGCAGTGAAGGACTAGACTCCTATAATTCACCCCTCCACTTT. Amino acid sequence: CASSEGLDSYNSPLHF. The full variable domain, completed using reference TRBV2 and TRBJ1-6, is EPEVTQTPSHQVTQMGQEVILRCVPISNHLYFYWYRQILGQKVEFLVSFYNNEISEKSEIFDDQFSVERPDGSNFTLKIRSTKLEDSAMYFCASSEGLDSYNSPLHFGNGTRLTVT.

V and J are TRBV4-1 and TRBJ1-5, with a possible D match to TRBD1 (5 bases). Germline V gene lookup returns CDR1 MGHRA and CDR2 YSYEKL. V lost 3 bases to trimming and J lost 0 bases, with 18 bases between them. The CDR3 length is 18 residues. CDR3 nucleotide sequence: TGCGCCAGCAGCCAGAGGGGCGCTTCCCCTTATAGCAATCAGCCCCAGCATTTT. This encodes CASSQRGASPYSNQPQHF.

The rearrangement joins TRBV27 to TRBJ2-1, with TRBD2 matching over 10 bases. Germline V gene sequence: CDR1 MNHEY, CDR2 SMNVEV (reference sequence). This CDR3 region has 14 residues. V shed 6 bases, J shed 8 bases, and the junction held 7 bases outside the gene matches. DNA of the CDR3: TGTGCCAGCAGCGCTAGCGGGAGCTCGTATGAGCAGTTCTTC. Protein product: CASSASGSSYEQFF.

In its sample, this clonotype was seen once. The genes are TRBV5-6 and TRBJ2-7, with D perhaps matching TRBD2 (6 bases). The CDR3 contains 14 residues. V was trimmed by 3 bases and J by 3 bases, leaving 13 bases between them. Germline V gene data show CDR1 as SGHDT and CDR2 as YYEEEE. The CDR3 region has the DNA TGTGCCAGCAGCTCCGGGACTTTATACTACGAGCAGTACTTC. Protein: CASSSGTLYYEQYF.

Only one count was recorded for this clonotype. This chain uses TRBV10-2 with TRBJ1-5; D is ambiguous. The CDR3 covers 13 residues. Germline-derived CDR1 and CDR2 are WSHSY and SAAADI. Deletions cut 10 bases from V and 1 base from J, with 11 bases between. CDR3 DNA sequence: TGCGCCACCAAACCGAACAGCAATCAGCCCCAGCATTTT. Amino acid sequence: CATKPNSNQPQHF.

This chain links TRBV9 with TRBJ2-6; 8 positions match TRBD1. The J segment lost 1 base and the V segment lost 4 bases, leaving 10 bases of the junction unmatched. Germline V gene sequence: CDR1 SGDLS, CDR2 YYNGEE. The CDR3 extends over 18 amino acids. CDR3 loop: CASSIRDRWFSGANVLTF. The CDR3 DNA reads as TGTGCCAGCAGCATCCGGGACAGGTGGTTTTCTGGGGCCAACGTCCTGACTTTC.

The V call is TRBV6-6, the J call TRBJ2-5; a possible D gene is TRBD2 (6 bases). The length of the CDR3 is 15 residues. V shed 5 bases and J shed 1 base, with 14 bases lying between them. Germline lookup yields CDR1 MNHNY and CDR2 SVGAGI (reference sequence). CDR3 nucleotides: TGTGCCAGCAGTCGACCGACTAGGACCCAAGAGACCCAGTACTTC. Translated: CASSRPTRTQETQYF.